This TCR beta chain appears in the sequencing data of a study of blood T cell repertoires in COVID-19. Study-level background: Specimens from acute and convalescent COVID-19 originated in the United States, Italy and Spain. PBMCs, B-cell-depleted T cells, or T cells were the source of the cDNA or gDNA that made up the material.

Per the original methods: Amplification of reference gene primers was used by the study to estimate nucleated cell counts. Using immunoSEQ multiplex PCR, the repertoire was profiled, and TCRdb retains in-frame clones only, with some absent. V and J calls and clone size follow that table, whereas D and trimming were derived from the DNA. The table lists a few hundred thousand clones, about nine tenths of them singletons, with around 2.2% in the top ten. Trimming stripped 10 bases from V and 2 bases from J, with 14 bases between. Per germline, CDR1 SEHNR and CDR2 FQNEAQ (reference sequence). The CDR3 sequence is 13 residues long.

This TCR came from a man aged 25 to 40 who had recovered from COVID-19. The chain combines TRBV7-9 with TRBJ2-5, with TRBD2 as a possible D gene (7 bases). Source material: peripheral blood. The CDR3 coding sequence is TGTGCCAAATCGGAGGGGGGGCAAGAGACCCAGTACTTC. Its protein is CAKSEGGQETQYF.